This TCR beta chain was obtained from a study of human T cells and chemical hapten exposure. Turning to the study itself: On approximately 2 cm by approximately 2 cm of upper inner arm skin, sensitization was performed with 2% DPC. Small differences in pooled library volume mainly drove the variation in TCR yields per sample. Study observations and caveats: Against controls, expanded TCRs gave rise to significantly more large CDR3 similarity clusters. The count of PT1 expanded TCRs correlated positively with patch test score.

This clonotype has at least ten counts. Its antigen is undetermined. MiXCR, run by TCRdb on the RACE reads, gives a single entry per CDR3 protein. There are fewer than 500,000 distinct CDR3 sequences in the sample; approximately 5% occur only once, and 2% to 2.5% lies in the top ten. The CDR3 has 15 amino acids. In germline, CDR1 is SEHNR, CDR2 FQNEAQ (reference sequence). The V and J ends lost 5 bases and 8 bases, in that order; junction bases with no gene match: 8. The time point is: patch test 1, 2 weeks after DPC sensitization. Treatment denoted: therapeutic diphenylcyclopropenone sensitization with weekly scalp DPC.

The TCR sequence derives from a woman aged 50 to 65 with alopecia areata. Some clones in this sample may be carry-over from other donors' samples. The input for sequencing was whole blood, taken in connection with sensitization to the hapten diphenylcyclopropenone (DPC). V and J are TRBV7-9 and TRBJ2-2, with 10 bases fitting TRBD2. The CDR3 here is CASSQAGGPTGELFF. In DNA, the CDR3 is TGTGCCAGCAGCCAAGCGGGAGGGCCTACGGGGGAGCTGTTTTTT.